The rows below give T cell receptor beta chains drawn from one sample of a study of prognosis after radiotherapy for stage I lung cancer. MiXCR was run by TCRdb on the multiplex PCR reads, yielding one entry per CDR3 protein. Of about 16,000 distinct CDR3 sequences listed, under 50% are singletons. The sequencing used PBMCs, collected before or after stereotactic body radiation therapy (not recorded which). The receptors here all came from a donor aged 50 or older with non-small cell lung cancer. The CDR3 runs from the conserved cysteine through the conserved F or W. Each record gives: clone size, V gene, D gene, CDR3 length, J gene, CDR3 DNA, CDR3 protein. The D gene is left open where the match is weak. Expanded clones are given a class, and other clones once, few, many or no size at all.

.,TRBV2,.,13,TRBJ2-2,TGTTCCAGCCAAGGGAGTGCCGTCGGGGAGCTGTTTTTT,CSSQGSAVGELFF
.,TRBV7-2,.,13,TRBJ2-3,TGTGCCAGCAGCCCCGACGTGGGAGATACGCAGTATTTT,CASSPDVGDTQYF
many,TRBV6-1,.,14,TRBJ1-1,TGTGCCAGCAGTAGAGACAGGCTGAACACTGAAGCTTTCTTT,CASSRDRLNTEAFF
few,TRBV4-1,TRBD2,17,TRBJ2-6,TGCGCCAGCAGCCCGTCACGGGGGGGCGGTGGGGCCAACGTCCTGACTTTC,CASSPSRGGGGANVLTF
.,TRBV6-1,TRBD1,14,TRBJ1-6,TGTCCCAGCAGCGGACAGGGAGTGGGTTCACCCCTCCACTTT,CPSSGQGVGSPLHF
.,TRBV9,TRBD2,13,TRBJ2-7,TGTGCCAGCAGCGTAGGGGCTAGCGGATCGCAGTACTTC,CASSVGASGSQYF
.,TRBV6-2/TRBV6-3,TRBD1,16,TRBJ1-6,TGTGCCAGCAGTGACACAGGGGTCGACTCCAATTCACCCCTCCACTTT,CASSDTGVDSNSPLHF
.,TRBV4-1,.,16,TRBJ2-4,TGCGCCAGCAGCCAAGAGGGGGGCAGAGCCAAAAACATTCAGTACTTC,CASSQEGGRAKNIQYF
many,TRBV7-7,TRBD2,15,TRBJ2-7,TGTGCTAGCAGCCCTCTAGCGGGGAGCTCCTACGAGCAGTACTTC,CASSPLAGSSYEQYF
many,TRBV19,TRBD1,16,TRBJ1-6,TGTGCCAGTAGTTTCACGACCGGGACAGGGGCTTCACCCCTCCACTTT,CASSFTTGTGASPLHF
medium-sized,TRBV19,.,13,TRBJ2-7,TGTGCCAGTAGTATAGCCCCCAGGGGCGAGCAGTACTTC,CASSIAPRGEQYF
many,TRBV7-2,.,16,TRBJ2-2,TGTGCCAGCAGCTTATGGGGGCCGCGCGACACCGGGGAGCTGTTTTTT,CASSLWGPRDTGELFF
.,TRBV24-1,.,16,TRBJ2-3,TGTGCCACCAGTGGTTCCGGTGACAGGCACACAGATACGCAGTACTTT,CATSGSGDRHTDTQYF
.,TRBV9,TRBD1,15,TRBJ2-7,TGTGCCAGCAGCGTTGTTGGGACAGGGGCCTACGAGCAGTACTTC,CASSVVGTGAYEQYF
.,TRBV7-9,TRBD2,16,TRBJ2-2,TGTGGCAGCAGCCCGCCGGGGGGGATGAACACCGTGGAGCTGTTTTTT,CGSSPPGGMNTVELFF
many,TRBV30,.,14,TRBJ1-1,TGTGCCTGGAGTGTAATATCTTCGAACACTGAAGTTTTCTTT,CAWSVISSNTEVFF
many,TRBV2,.,14,TRBJ2-1,TGTGCCTTTACGCTGGGGTTAATCTACAATGAGCAGTTCTTC,CAFTLGLIYNEQFF
.,TRBV28,TRBD1,14,TRBJ1-4,TGTGCCAGCAGATCCGGACAGGGGAATGAAAAACTGTTTTTT,CASRSGQGNEKLFF
.,TRBV6-2/TRBV6-3,TRBD1,20,TRBJ2-7,TGTGCCAGCAGTTACGAGGCGCTGAACCCGTCGGGACAGGGGCGGGGCGAGCAGTACTTC,CASSYEALNPSGQGRGEQYF
.,TRBV20-1,.,13,TRBJ1-1,TGCAGTGCTAGATCATTGAAGAACACTGAAGCTTTCTTT,CSARSLKNTEAFF
.,TRBV30,.,14,TRBJ1-2,TGTGCCTGGAGTGATACCTGGAGTAACTATGGCTACACCTTC,CAWSDTWSNYGYTF
.,TRBV7-6,.,15,TRBJ1-3,TGTGCCAGCAGCCTAACACGTAGCTCTGGAAACACCATATATTTT,CASSLTRSSGNTIYF
.,TRBV5-1,TRBD2,15,TRBJ2-1,TGCGCCAGCAGCTTGGAGATTAGCGGGACCTTTAAGCAGTTCTTC,CASSLEISGTFKQFF
many,TRBV20-1,.,14,TRBJ2-3,TGCAGTGCTAGAGATGTTAGATACACAGATACGCAGTATTTT,CSARDVRYTDTQYF
.,TRBV5-1,TRBD2,14,TRBJ2-6,TGCGCCAGCCGCGGGGGTAGTGGGGCCAACGTCCTGACTTTC,CASRGGSGANVLTF
once,TRBV6-2/TRBV6-3,.,11,TRBJ2-6,TGTGCCAGCAGTTACATGGGAGTCCTGACTTTC,CASSYMGVLTF
.,TRBV18,.,14,TRBJ2-7,TGTGCCAGCTCTCTCAGGGGAACTATCTACGAGCAGTACTTC,CASSLRGTIYEQYF
medium-sized,TRBV30,TRBD1,14,TRBJ1-2,TGTGCCTGGAGTGTGACAGGGTATTCTGGTGGCTACACCTTC,CAWSVTGYSGGYTF
.,TRBV27,TRBD1,15,TRBJ1-3,TGTGCCAGCCGAGACAGGGCATCCTCTGGAAACACCATATATTTT,CASRDRASSGNTIYF
many,TRBV7-2,.,16,TRBJ1-6,TGTGCCAGCAGCTTTATCCCTCAGGGTCCGAATTCACCCCTCCACTTT,CASSFIPQGPNSPLHF
many,TRBV6-1,.,13,TRBJ2-3,TGTGCCAGCAGTGAAGTCCCGGAGCTCACGCAGTATTTT,CASSEVPELTQYF
many,TRBV15,TRBD1,17,TRBJ2-1,TGTGCCACCAGCAGAGGCAGCGGGACAGGGGGCTACAATGAGCAGTTCTTC,CATSRGSGTGGYNEQFF
medium-sized,TRBV20-1,TRBD2,19,TRBJ2-5,TGCAGTGCTAGAGATATCCAGGGGCTAGCGGGGGGGCTGGGGGAGACCCAGTACTTC,CSARDIQGLAGGLGETQYF
.,TRBV6-1,.,15,TRBJ1-5,TGTGCCAGCAGCCCCCCGGGAGGGGGCAATCAGCCCCAGCATTTT,CASSPPGGGNQPQHF
.,TRBV6-9,.,16,TRBJ2-6,TGTGCCAGCAGTTACGGACTCTGCTCTGGTGCCAACGTCCTGACTTTC,CASSYGLCSGANVLTF
.,TRBV28,.,14,TRBJ1-4,TGTGCCAGCAGTTTCCTGACCGCGGGTGAAAAACTGTTTTTT,CASSFLTAGEKLFF
many,TRBV20-1,TRBD2,14,TRBJ2-2,TGCAGTGCTAGAGGACTAGCGAGCACCGGGGAGCTGTTTTTT,CSARGLASTGELFF